This paragraph reports one T cell receptor (beta chain). Its cognate antigen has yet to be identified. Base qualities are not provided; no much larger clone lies one nucleotide away. The CDR3 measures 14 amino acids from cysteine to phenylalanine. Just CDR3 DNA is preserved here, 42 bases in frame from base 1. In the germline V gene (reference sequence), CDR1 corresponds to MNHEY and CDR2 to SMNVEV. Trimming at the junction amounts to 3 bases on V and 4 bases on J, and the germline ends lie 10 bases apart. The library came from the immunoSEQ multiplex PCR assay. For the multiplex PCR, a mixture combining 60 forward primers for TCR Vbeta segments and 13 reverse primers for TCR Jbeta segments was used. Amplification of the CDR3 region of rearranged TCR beta genes was performed with a multiplex PCR assay on genomic DNA. The amplified TCR beta libraries were sequenced on the Illumina HiSeq System as 87-base-pair reads. Per the authors' processing: A later analysis tallied roughly 80 million unique TCR beta chains across the 666 repertoires, and approximately 12 million of those chains were shared by two or more donors. Raw reads were error-corrected and collapsed into unique sequences by a nearest-neighbor algorithm in which closely related sequences were merged to remove PCR and sequencing errors. To assign V, D and J gene segments, CDR3 sequences were aligned to IMGT reference sequences. For a sequence to be retained, a match of at least six nucleotides to both a V gene segment and a J gene segment was required. Rearrangements were called productive when the CDR3 lacked stop codons and stayed in frame with V and J; all others were non-productive. CDR3 was defined according to IMGT convention as the region running from the second conserved V-encoded cysteine to the conserved J-encoded phenylalanine. The earlier analysis of some 540 of the donors excluded any sequence lacking an unambiguous match to a single V gene segment. In an earlier analysis of 587 of the donors, V segments were called functional above 56.7% productive rearrangements and were called segregating when the between-donor standard deviation exceeded 5%. A statistical classification framework was developed to diagnose cytomegalovirus status using the catalog of TCR beta chain sequences. A later analysis assigned V and J genes by comparing TCR nucleotide sequences with IMGT/GENE-DB human TR gene sequences. The TCRdist pipeline was used in a later analysis to assign CDR3 sequences and most-parsimonious VDJ recombination scenarios. In a later analysis, each TCR beta chain was defined by its CDR3 amino acid sequence together with its V-gene family, and reads lacking a unique V-gene family were excluded. A later analysis removed roughly 590 highly shared, low-generation-probability nucleotide sequences to deal with suspected cross-contamination and a sequencing artifact. For each public chain, a later analysis derived a clonal expansion index from normalized ranks of inferred template counts within each repertoire. A later analysis computed generation probabilities with a VDJ recombination model fitted to out-of-frame rearrangements, and checked the results against IGoR. Hypergeometric tests were used in a later analysis to score TCR-TCR, TCR-HLA and TCR-CMV co-occurrence, with a repertoire-size bias correction applied to the TCR pairs. In a later analysis, false discovery rates were estimated by permuting HLA or CMV assignments 20 times. A later analysis grouped co-occurring TCRs with DBSCAN, adding TCRdist sequence similarity when clustering within HLA-allele-positive subsets. Repertoires with fewer than 30,000 or more than 120,000 public chains were left out of co-occurrence clustering, as were about 5 repertoires with anomalous nucleotide sharing. Entries here come from immuneACCESS through TCRdb and include only in-frame sequences with V and J called. Some clones fail to appear in such tables; in the studies checked, an unresolved V gene covers under half of the shortfall, and the cause of the remainder is unknown. The D gene and trimming were derived from the DNA, and the V and J assignments and clone size from that table. Across this sample there are 72,000 or so clones, with approximately 58% seen only once. In total, the top ten clones hold about 3% of the sample.

The data were obtained in a study of cytomegalovirus exposure and HLA in healthy donors (dated by TCRdb to 2016 to 2017). The study in broad terms: An earlier analysis of several hundred of the donors reported 276 Gb of sequence data and 117 million unique TCR beta sequences obtained from about 200 million T cells. All discovery cohort repertoires had been generated using a single sequencing platform. Of the roughly 410 genotyped donors, approximately 80% were placed in the genetic ancestry cluster associated with self-reported Caucasian donors. A later genetic analysis used genome-wide SNP genotypes for about 60% of the roughly 700 donors, treating that subset as a discovery cohort. In a later analysis, previously published TCR beta repertoires from 670 or so donors were re-analyzed and high-resolution HLA genotyping was added so that TCR occurrence patterns could be studied. HLA typing included class I and class II loci at four-digit resolution. The study used immunosequencing to profile the T cell repertoires of hundreds of subjects and linked those repertoires to cytomegalovirus serostatus. To predict cytomegalovirus infection status, the study brought together high-throughput TCR immunosequencing, statistical association of individual TCRs with disease status, and machine learning. The aim of the study was to test whether cataloging public T cell receptors could identify signatures of past pathogen exposure. An early release covering roughly 580 HLA-typed donors comprised approximately 300 gigabases of sequencing data and 85 million or so unique TCR sequences. In an earlier analysis of 587 of the donors, high-throughput TCR beta sequencing was used to judge whether each TCR beta V gene segment behaved as functional or pseudogenic. Typing coverage differed by locus: A, B, C, DRB1 and DQB1 were typed in roughly 620-630 donors, DQA1 in 500 to 550, DPA1 in 600 to 610, and DPB1 in approximately 450. Donor age, sex, ethnicity and CMV serostatus were collected together with the repertoire data. Rather than using new phenotypic data, the later analysis identified candidate immune exposures from TCR beta sequences and from how often those sequences occurred across donors. Besides the first cohort of roughly 640 subjects, a separate validation cohort made up of 95 to 150 different subjects was used. Because of strong linkage in the cohort, roughly 5 DR-DQ haplotypes were treated as single units for association and clustering. On average, about 240,000 unique TCR beta nucleotide sequences were sequenced per donor among some 420 genotyped donors of the cohort, with 15% to 20% of those sequences being non-productive. Overall study outcomes, separate from this receptor: HLA typing was unavailable for some donors at each locus, so association tests used only the typed subset. The study gave a list of 150 to 200 TCR beta chains associated with cytomegalovirus. Several of the top co-occurrence clusters appeared to be linked to parvovirus B19, influenza, CMV and Epstein-Barr virus, according to a later analysis. Some IMGT-functional V segments, including TRBV6-2 and TRBV6-3, could not be told apart with the 87-base-pair reads, so those segments were excluded. In a later analysis, the rate of TCR association differed among HLA loci, with DRB1 alleles having the most associated TCRs and HLA-C alleles having the fewest. The classifier was reported to diagnose cytomegalovirus status with high specificity and sensitivity in both the original and validation cohorts. Assigning TCR associations to individual alleles was difficult when HLA alleles, especially DR and DQ, strongly co-occurred. A later genetic analysis associated a missense DCLRE1C variant with V-gene and J-gene trimming of TCR beta chains, and an independent cohort replicated the association. A further reported finding was that TCR beta sequences accurately predicted the HLA-A and HLA-B alleles for most subjects in the first cohort. This cohort had only TCR beta chains sequenced, and the lack of alpha or paired-chain data limited which features could be detected. A group of highly shared sequence variants was considered likely to be a technical artifact of the sequencing pipeline. A later analysis found that most CMV-associated TCR beta chains appeared HLA-restricted, with HLA associations seemingly driven largely by CMV exposure. Compared with the roughly 700-donor mean, donors in an Asian-associated ancestry cluster had fewer N-insertions in productive TCRs, according to a later genetic analysis. The authors suggested that the approach could potentially be generalized to other disease states and immunological phenotypes. In vitro tests confirmed that a few of the cytomegalovirus-associated TCR beta chains recognize cytomegalovirus antigens. A later analysis associated about 17,000 TCR beta sequences with specific HLA alleles at a false discovery rate of 0.05. Linkage disequilibrium might explain the correlated functional status among segregating V segments, but an unknown experimental factor could not be excluded. Across donors, most TCR sequences were observed very rarely, whereas some public TCRs were present in many individuals. A later analysis found that HLA-associated TCR beta chains were more clonally expanded and had lower generation probabilities than equally common non-associated chains. In an earlier analysis of around 500 of the donors, most TCR beta V segments appeared in productive rearrangements about 87% or about 30% of the time, broadly matching IMGT annotations. Because counts were too low, more than 15 rarely observed V segments, including chromosome 9 orphons, were excluded from the earlier analysis of some 590 of the donors. Presence/absence analyses assumed roughly uniform sequencing depth across donors, an assumption that may not hold. The only immune exposure information available for the cohort was CMV serostatus.

The cohort was made up of approximately 670 healthy bone marrow donors. All cohort members were sampled while nominally healthy, although unrecorded immune exposures were likely present. The donor was CMV seronegative and was included in the group of 352 seronegative cohort members. A peripheral blood sample was provided by each donor, and peripheral blood mononuclear cells were used for TCR beta sequencing. The Qiagen DNeasy Blood Extraction Kit was used to extract genomic DNA from the blood cell samples. This receptor was taken from a woman aged 45-59 years in good health and CMV-seronegative. Recombination joined TRBV27 with TRBJ1-5; the D gene is possibly TRBD1, with 5 bases matching. The specimen sequenced was PBMCs. The CDR3 corresponds to CASSLQGLNQPQHF. Read as DNA, the sequence is TGTGCCAGCAGTTTGCAGGGACTAAATCAGCCCCAGCATTTT.